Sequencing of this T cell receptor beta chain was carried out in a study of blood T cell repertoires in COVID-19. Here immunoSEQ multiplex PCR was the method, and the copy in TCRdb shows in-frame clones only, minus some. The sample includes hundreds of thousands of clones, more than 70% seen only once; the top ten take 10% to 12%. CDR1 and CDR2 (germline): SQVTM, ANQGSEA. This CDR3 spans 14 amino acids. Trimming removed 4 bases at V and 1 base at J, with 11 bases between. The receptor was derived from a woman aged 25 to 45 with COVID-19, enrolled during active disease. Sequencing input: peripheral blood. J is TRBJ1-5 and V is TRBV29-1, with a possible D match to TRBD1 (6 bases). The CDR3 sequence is CSVGNRGSNQPQHF. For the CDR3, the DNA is TGCAGCGTTGGGAATAGGGGGAGCAATCAGCCCCAGCATTTT.